Each of the 13 T cell receptor beta chains below was sequenced from the same sample in a study of shared clonotypes between healthy human individuals. Measured with immunoSEQ multiplex PCR; TCRdb has only the in-frame clones, and not every one. In the table there are 2,500,000 or so clones, 90% to 95% of which are singletons. Source material: naive CD4+ T cells sorted from blood. Subset denoted: CD45RA+ positively selected. The receptors shown here come from a young man in good health.

V and J are TRBV5-6 and TRBJ2-2; 9 positions agree with TRBD1. The CDR3 runs 17 residues. Germline CDR1 SGHDT, CDR2 YYEEEE. Trimming at V came to 4 bases and at J to 5 bases, leaving 12 bases not matched to a gene. CDR3 in DNA: TGTGCCAGCAGCCGCGACAGGGGGACGACGAGGACCGGGGAGCTGTTTTTT. This codes for CASSRDRGTTRTGELFF.

The chain couples TRBV6-1 to TRBJ1-5; D uncertain. V lost 2 bases, J lost 4 bases, and 15 bases lay in between. This CDR3 spans 16 amino acids. Germline CDR1 is MNHNS and CDR2 is SASEGT. The CDR3 loop is CASSETAWGFNQPQHF. CDR3 coding DNA: TGTGCCAGCAGTGAAACGGCCTGGGGTTTTAATCAGCCCCAGCATTTT.

This chain links TRBV6-1 with TRBJ1-4; D might be TRBD1 (5 bases). Germline CDR1 and CDR2: MNHNS and SASEGT. CDR3 length: 14 residues. V lost 6 bases, J lost 3 bases, and 11 bases lay in between. The CDR3 reads CASSALTANEKLFF. The CDR3 coding sequence is TGTGCCAGCAGCGCCCTGACAGCTAATGAAAAACTGTTTTTT.

This sequence joins TRBV11-3 and TRBJ2-1, with D perhaps TRBD1 (6 bases). V was clipped by 5 bases and J by 1 base, with 12 bases between them. This CDR3 is built from 15 residues. Germline CDR1 SGHNT, CDR2 YENEEA. CDR3 nucleotides: TGTGCCAGCAGCCTTGGGACACAGTCCTACAATGAGCAGTTCTTC. Translated: CASSLGTQSYNEQFF.

CDR3 coding DNA: TGTGCCAGCAGTGAACTTATCCCTAGCGGGAGGGGTTTTGTTCGCAATGAGCAGTTCTTC. Its translation: CASSELIPSGRGFVRNEQFF. The chain links TRBV2 to TRBJ2-1; TRBD2 agrees at 12 bases. CDR1 and CDR2 from the germline V gene are SNHLY and FYNNEI. This CDR3 has 20 amino acids. V lost 2 bases and J lost 6; bases outside the gene matches: 17.

In its sample, this clone was seen once. The V and J genes are TRBV4-2 and TRBJ2-2; 8 bases agree with TRBD2. This CDR3 region has 17 residues. Germline assignment: CDR1 LGHNA and CDR2 YNFKEQ. With 4 bases clipped from V and 3 bases from J, the junction kept 10 bases outside the gene matches. CDR3 loop: CASSLWGRGDDTGELFF. In DNA form, the CDR3 reads TGTGCCAGCAGCCTTTGGGGGCGGGGGGATGACACCGGGGAGCTGTTTTTT.

This sequence joins TRBV6-8 and TRBJ2-2, with 10 positions matching TRBD1. CDR3 length: 22 residues. CDR1 and CDR2 from the germline V gene are MNHGY and SAAAGT. J was trimmed by 0 bases and V by 5 bases; bases with no gene match: 21. CDR3 region: CASSPLTPGQGTFGANTGELFF. In DNA, the CDR3 is TGTGCCAGCAGTCCCCTTACTCCGGGACAGGGGACCTTTGGCGCGAACACCGGGGAGCTGTTTTTT.

This clone has only one observation. The rearrangement joins TRBV5-1 to TRBJ2-7; TRBD1 aligns across 12 bases. The germline CDR1 and CDR2 sequences are SGHRS and YFSETQ. CDR3 length equals 16 residues. Trimming at V came to 4 bases and at J to 3 bases, leaving 8 bases not matched to a gene. As DNA, the CDR3 is TGCGCCAGCAGCAAAACCGGGACAGGGGGCATCTACGAGCAGTACTTC. Protein sequence: CASSKTGTGGIYEQYF. Combining the CDR3 with reference TRBV5-1 and TRBJ2-7 gives the whole variable domain KAGVTQTPRYLIKTRGQQVTLSCSPISGHRSVSWYQQTPGQGLQFLFEYFSETQRNKGNFPGRFSGRQFSNSRSEMNVSTLELGDSALYLCASSKTGTGGIYEQYFGPGTRLTVT.

The chain carries TRBV5-1 and TRBJ2-6; D is unresolved. Germline loops: CDR1 SGHRS, CDR2 YFSETQ. Trimming removed 4 bases at V and 0 bases at J, with 11 bases between. The CDR3 covers 16 residues. DNA for the CDR3: TGCGCCAGCAGCCCAACCTTCTCCTCTGGGGCCAACGTCCTGACTTTC. It is translated as CASSPTFSSGANVLTF.

This clone was seen just once. This CDR3 is also generated by other DNA sequences in the sample. The chain uses TRBV5-1 and TRBJ1-3; no clear D gene. The V and J ends lost 0 bases and 0 bases respectively, with 7 bases between them. The V gene's germline CDR1 is SGHRS and CDR2 YFSETQ. This CDR3 has 15 amino acids. CDR3 nucleotide sequence: TGCGCCAGCAGCTTGGAGCCGGGCTCTGGAAACACCATATATTTT. Its protein is CASSLEPGSGNTIYF. Full variable domain (rest looked up from reference TRBV5-1 and TRBJ1-3): KAGVTQTPRYLIKTRGQQVTLSCSPISGHRSVSWYQQTPGQGLQFLFEYFSETQRNKGNFPGRFSGRQFSNSRSEMNVSTLELGDSALYLCASSLEPGSGNTIYFGEGSWLTVV.

This clone was seen just once. The chain employs TRBV11-3 and TRBJ2-5; 7 bases are shared with TRBD2. After removal of 1 base from V and 1 base from J, the junction contained 6 bases not matched to a gene. The CDR3 extends over 16 amino acids. Germline loops: CDR1 SGHNT, CDR2 YENEEA. This chain's CDR3 is CASSLGGEGLQETQYF. The CDR3 DNA follows: TGTGCCAGCAGCTTAGGGGGGGAGGGCCTCCAAGAGACCCAGTACTTC.

This chain links TRBV15 with TRBJ1-1; D uncertain. This CDR3 spans 13 amino acids. The germline CDR1 and CDR2 sequences are LNHNV and YYDKDF (reference sequence). Trimming took off 3 bases at V and 1 base at J, with 6 bases between the two ends. CDR3 sequence (DNA): TGTGCCACCAGCAGTTTAAAGAACACTGAAGCTTTCTTT. It codes for CATSSLKNTEAFF.

This rearrangement joins TRBV28 to TRBJ1-2; no definite D call. The germline V gene has CDR1 MDHEN and CDR2 SYDVKM. The V end was cut by 7 bases, the J end by 0 bases, with 21 bases between. CDR3 length: 17 amino acids. This CDR3 reads CASITRMAGKANYGYTF. CDR3 bases: TGTGCCAGCATTACCAGGATGGCCGGGAAAGCTAACTATGGCTACACCTTC.